This note documents a single TCR beta chain sequence. The germline CDR1 and CDR2 sequences are KGHSH and LQKENI. The CDR3 is 18 residues long. Trimming cost V 1 base and J 3 bases, with 22 bases left between them. The entry originates in a study of regulatory T cells in long-lasting Graves disease. In building TCR beta libraries, iRepertoire HTBI primers were used together with Arm-PCR of CDR3 regions. TCRdb analysed the multiplex PCR reads with MiXCR anew, one entry per CDR3 protein. The table records about 520,000 distinct CDR3 sequences, approximately 12% of them present only once. The time point denotes: newly diagnosed GD, antithyroid drugs for less than 3 months. With RNA extracted from PBMCs as input, the TCR library was made. Patients with Graves' disease were diagnosed by American Thyroid Association guidelines. The data were also submitted as part of a second study, on T cells in Graves' hyperthyroidism and ophthalmopathy.

The origin of this receptor is a woman in her 30s with Graves disease. The input for sequencing was peripheral blood mononuclear cells (PBMCs), taken at new diagnosis, from a patient treated with antithyroid drugs. The chain uses TRBV18 and TRBJ2-7, with D possibly being TRBD1 or TRBD2 (5 bases each). CDR3 residues: CASSPLAGPGRKIYEQYF. The CDR3 DNA follows: TGTGCCAGCTCACCACTTGCAGGGCCGGGAAGAAAAATCTACGAGCAGTACTTC.